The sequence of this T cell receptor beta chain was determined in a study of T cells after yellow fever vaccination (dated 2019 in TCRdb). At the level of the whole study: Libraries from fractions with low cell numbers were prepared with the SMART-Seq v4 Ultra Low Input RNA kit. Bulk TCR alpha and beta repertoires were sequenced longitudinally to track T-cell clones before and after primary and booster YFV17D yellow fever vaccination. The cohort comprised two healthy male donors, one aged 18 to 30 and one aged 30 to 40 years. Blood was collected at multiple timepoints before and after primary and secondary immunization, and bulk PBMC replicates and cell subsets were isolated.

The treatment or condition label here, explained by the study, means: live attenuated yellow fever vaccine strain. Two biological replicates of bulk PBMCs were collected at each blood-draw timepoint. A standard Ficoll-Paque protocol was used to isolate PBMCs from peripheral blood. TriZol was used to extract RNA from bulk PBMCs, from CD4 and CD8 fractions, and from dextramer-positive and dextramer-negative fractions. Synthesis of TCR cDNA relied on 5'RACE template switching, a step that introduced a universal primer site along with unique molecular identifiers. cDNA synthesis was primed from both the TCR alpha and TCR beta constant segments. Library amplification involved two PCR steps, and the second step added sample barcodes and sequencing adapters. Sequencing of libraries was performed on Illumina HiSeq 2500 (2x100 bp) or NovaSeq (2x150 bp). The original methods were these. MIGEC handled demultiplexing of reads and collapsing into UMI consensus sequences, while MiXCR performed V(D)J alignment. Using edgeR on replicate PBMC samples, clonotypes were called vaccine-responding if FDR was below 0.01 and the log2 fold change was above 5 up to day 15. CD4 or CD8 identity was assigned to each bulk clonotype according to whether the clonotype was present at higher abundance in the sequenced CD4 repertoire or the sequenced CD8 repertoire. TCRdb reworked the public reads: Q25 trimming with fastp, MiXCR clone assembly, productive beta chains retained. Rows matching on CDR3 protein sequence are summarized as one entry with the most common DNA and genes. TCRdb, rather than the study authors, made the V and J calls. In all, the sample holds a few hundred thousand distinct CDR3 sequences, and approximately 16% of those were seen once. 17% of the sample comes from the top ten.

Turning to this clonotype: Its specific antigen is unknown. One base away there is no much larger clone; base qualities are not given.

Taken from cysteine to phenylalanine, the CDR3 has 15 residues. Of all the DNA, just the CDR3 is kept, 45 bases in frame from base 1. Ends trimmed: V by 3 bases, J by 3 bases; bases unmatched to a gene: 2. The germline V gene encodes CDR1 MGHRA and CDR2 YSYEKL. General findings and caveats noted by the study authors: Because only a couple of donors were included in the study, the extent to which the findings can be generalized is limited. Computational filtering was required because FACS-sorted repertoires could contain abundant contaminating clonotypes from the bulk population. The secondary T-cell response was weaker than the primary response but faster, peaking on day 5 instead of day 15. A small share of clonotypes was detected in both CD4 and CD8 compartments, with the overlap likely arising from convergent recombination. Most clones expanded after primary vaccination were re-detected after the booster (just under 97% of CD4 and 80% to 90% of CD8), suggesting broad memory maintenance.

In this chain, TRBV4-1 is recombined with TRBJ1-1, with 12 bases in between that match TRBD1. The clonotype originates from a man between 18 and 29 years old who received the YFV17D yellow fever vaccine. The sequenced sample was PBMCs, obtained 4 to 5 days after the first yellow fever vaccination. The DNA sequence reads TGCGCCAGCAGCCAGGGACAGGGGGCGTACACTGAAGCTTTCTTT. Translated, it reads CASSQGQGAYTEAFF.